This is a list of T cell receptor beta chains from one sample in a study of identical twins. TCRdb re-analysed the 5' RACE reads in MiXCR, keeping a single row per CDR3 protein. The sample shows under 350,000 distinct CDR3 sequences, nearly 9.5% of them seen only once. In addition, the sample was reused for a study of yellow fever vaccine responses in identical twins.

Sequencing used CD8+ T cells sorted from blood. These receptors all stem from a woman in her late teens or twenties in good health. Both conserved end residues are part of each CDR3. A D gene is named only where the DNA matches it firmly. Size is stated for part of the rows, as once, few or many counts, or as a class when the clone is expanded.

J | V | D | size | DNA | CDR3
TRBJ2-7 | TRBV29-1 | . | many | TGCAGCGTTGAGACCCGGGACACCAACTCCTACGAGCAGTACTTC | CSVETRDTNSYEQYF
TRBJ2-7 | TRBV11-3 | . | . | TGTGCCAGCAGCTCAGGGAACACCCCTTCTGAGCAGTACTTC | CASSSGNTPSEQYF
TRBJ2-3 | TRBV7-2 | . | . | TGTGCCAGCAGCCCCCGGGACTTCACAGATACGCAGTATTTT | CASSPRDFTDTQYF
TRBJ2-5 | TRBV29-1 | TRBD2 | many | TGCAGCGTTGAAGAGGTAGCGGGAGGGCGCGAGACCCAGTACTTC | CSVEEVAGGRETQYF
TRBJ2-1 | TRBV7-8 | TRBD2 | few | TGTGCCAGCAGCTTGAAAGTTAGCGGGGCGTACAATGAGCAGTTCTTC | CASSLKVSGAYNEQFF
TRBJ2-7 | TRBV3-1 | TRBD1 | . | TGTGCCAGCAGCCCCTTTCCCGGGACAGGGATCGAGCAGTACTTC | CASSPFPGTGIEQYF
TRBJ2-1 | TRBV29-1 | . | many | TGCAGCGGGACACATACCGATGAGCAGTTCTTC | CSGTHTDEQFF
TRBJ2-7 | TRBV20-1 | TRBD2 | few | TGCAGTGCTAGAGACCTCTGGACTAGCGGGTACCCCTACGAGCAGTACTTC | CSARDLWTSGYPYEQYF
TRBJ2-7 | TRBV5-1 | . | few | TGCGCCAGCAGCTTGGAGGGGACGACCTCCTACGAGCAGTACTTC | CASSLEGTTSYEQYF
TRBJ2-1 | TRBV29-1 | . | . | TGCAGCGCCGTCGTTCTGGGAGAGCAGTTCTTC | CSAVVLGEQFF
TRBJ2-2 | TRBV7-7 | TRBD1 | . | TGTGCTAGCAGCGACCGACAGGGCCCAACCGGGGAGCTGTTTTTT | CASSDRQGPTGELFF
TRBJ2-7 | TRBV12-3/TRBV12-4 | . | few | TGTGCCAGCAGGGGGGACACGGGGGTCTACGAGCAGTACTTC | CASRGDTGVYEQYF
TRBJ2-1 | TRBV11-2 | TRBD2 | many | TGTGCCAGCAGCTTAGATTCGGGAGGGTATGACGTTGAGCAGTTCTTC | CASSLDSGGYDVEQFF
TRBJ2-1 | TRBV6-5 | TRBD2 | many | TGTGCCAGCAGTTACTTAGCGGGGGGGAGCAATGAGCAGTTCTTC | CASSYLAGGSNEQFF
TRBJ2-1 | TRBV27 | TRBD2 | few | TGTGCCAGCAGTTTGACTAGCAGTGAGCAGTTCTTC | CASSLTSSEQFF
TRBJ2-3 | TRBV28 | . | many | TGTGCCAGCAGTCCAATATTGTCTGGCTCCCCCGATATCACAGATACGCAGTATTTT | CASSPILSGSPDITDTQYF
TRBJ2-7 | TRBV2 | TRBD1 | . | TGTGCCATAAAGGACAGGGTCCACGAGCAGTACTTC | CAIKDRVHEQYF
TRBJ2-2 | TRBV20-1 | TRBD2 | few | TGCAGTGCTAGACTGGGACTAGCGGGGGACACCGGGGAGCTGTTTTTT | CSARLGLAGDTGELFF
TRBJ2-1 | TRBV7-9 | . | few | TGTGCCAGCAGCGCTTCACAGGGTGGTTTTGCCTACAATGAGCAGTTCTTC | CASSASQGGFAYNEQFF
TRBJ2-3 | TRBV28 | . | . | TGTGCCAGCAGTTTCGGAGAGGGAGTTACAGATACGCAGTATTTT | CASSFGEGVTDTQYF
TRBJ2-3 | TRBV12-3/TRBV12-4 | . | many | TGTGCCAGCAGTTTTCCAGGGCAGGGCACAGATACGCAGTATTTT | CASSFPGQGTDTQYF
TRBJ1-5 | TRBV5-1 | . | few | TGCGCCAGCAGCCCCTCAAAAGATAGCAATCAGCCCCAGCATTTT | CASSPSKDSNQPQHF
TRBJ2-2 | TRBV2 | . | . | TGTGCCTCTTACCCGGGGGCCGCCGGGGAGCTGTTTTTT | CASYPGAAGELFF
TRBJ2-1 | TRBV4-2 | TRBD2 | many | TGTGCCAGCAGCCTGAGCGGGGACGCCCAATCCTACAATGAGCAGTTCTTC | CASSLSGDAQSYNEQFF
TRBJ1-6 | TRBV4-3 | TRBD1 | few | TGCGCCAGCAGCAAACCGGGACAGGGTAATTCACCCCTCCACTTT | CASSKPGQGNSPLHF
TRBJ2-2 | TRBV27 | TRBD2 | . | TGTGCCAGCAGCGGACTAGCGGGTGGCGGGGAGCTGTTTTTT | CASSGLAGGGELFF
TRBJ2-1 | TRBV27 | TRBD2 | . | TGTGCCAGCAGTTTGTCGGCGGGGACTAGGGGTGAGCAGTTCTTC | CASSLSAGTRGEQFF
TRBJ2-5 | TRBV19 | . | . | TGTGCCAGTAGTACGACGGCGGGAGAGACCCAGTACTTC | CASSTTAGETQYF
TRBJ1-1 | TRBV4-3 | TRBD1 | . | TGCGCCAGCAGCCCCGGTGCAGGGGGCGCGTTGATGAACACTGAAGCTTTCTTT | CASSPGAGGALMNTEAFF
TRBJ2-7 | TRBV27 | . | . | TGTGCCAGCAGTCCCTCCGATAGAAGGACCTACGAGCAGTACTTC | CASSPSDRRTYEQYF
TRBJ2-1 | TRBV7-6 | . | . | TGTGCCAGCAACATACCCGACAATGAGCAGTTCTTC | CASNIPDNEQFF
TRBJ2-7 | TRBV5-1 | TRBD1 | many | TGCGCCAGCAGCTTGGGATCTTGGGACAGGGGACACGAGCAGTACTTC | CASSLGSWDRGHEQYF
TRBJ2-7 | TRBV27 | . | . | TGTGCCAGCAGTTTAAGGACAGCTAAGATCTACGAGCAGTACTTC | CASSLRTAKIYEQYF
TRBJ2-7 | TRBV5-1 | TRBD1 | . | TGCGCCAGCAGCCCCCATGGACAGGGCGCCTACGAGCAGTACTTC | CASSPHGQGAYEQYF
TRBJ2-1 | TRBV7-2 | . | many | TGTGCCAGCAGCTTAGGGCCCGTCGTAGCTGCAGATTACAATGAGCAGTTCTTC | CASSLGPVVAADYNEQFF
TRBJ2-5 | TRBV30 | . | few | TGTGCCTGGAGTGTAGGGGTAGGCGTGGAGACCCAGTACTTC | CAWSVGVGVETQYF
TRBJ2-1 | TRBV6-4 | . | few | TGTGCCAGCAGTGCCGCCCCAGGGCAGGGTGGTGATGAGCAGTTCTTC | CASSAAPGQGGDEQFF